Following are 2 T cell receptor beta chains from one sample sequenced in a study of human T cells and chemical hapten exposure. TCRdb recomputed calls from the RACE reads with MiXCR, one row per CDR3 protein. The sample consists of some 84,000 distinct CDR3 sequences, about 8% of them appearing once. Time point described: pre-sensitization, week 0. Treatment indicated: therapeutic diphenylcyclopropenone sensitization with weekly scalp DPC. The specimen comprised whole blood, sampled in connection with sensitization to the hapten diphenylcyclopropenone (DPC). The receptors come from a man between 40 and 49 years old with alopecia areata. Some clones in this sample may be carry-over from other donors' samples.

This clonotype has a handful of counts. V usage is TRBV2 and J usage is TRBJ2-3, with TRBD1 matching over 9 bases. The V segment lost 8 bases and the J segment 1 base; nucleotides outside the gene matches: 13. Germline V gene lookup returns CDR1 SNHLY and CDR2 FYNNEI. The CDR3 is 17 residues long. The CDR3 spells CASQTGQGSVGTDTQYF. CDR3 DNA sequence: TGTGCCAGCCAGACGGGACAGGGCTCCGTGGGCACAGATACGCAGTATTTT.

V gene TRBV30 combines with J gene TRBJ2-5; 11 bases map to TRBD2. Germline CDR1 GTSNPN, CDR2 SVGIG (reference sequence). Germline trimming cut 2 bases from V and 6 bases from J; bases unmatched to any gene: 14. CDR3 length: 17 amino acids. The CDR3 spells CAWSTPPIAGGRKTQYF. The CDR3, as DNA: TGTGCCTGGAGTACCCCCCCTATAGCGGGAGGGCGCAAGACCCAGTACTTC.